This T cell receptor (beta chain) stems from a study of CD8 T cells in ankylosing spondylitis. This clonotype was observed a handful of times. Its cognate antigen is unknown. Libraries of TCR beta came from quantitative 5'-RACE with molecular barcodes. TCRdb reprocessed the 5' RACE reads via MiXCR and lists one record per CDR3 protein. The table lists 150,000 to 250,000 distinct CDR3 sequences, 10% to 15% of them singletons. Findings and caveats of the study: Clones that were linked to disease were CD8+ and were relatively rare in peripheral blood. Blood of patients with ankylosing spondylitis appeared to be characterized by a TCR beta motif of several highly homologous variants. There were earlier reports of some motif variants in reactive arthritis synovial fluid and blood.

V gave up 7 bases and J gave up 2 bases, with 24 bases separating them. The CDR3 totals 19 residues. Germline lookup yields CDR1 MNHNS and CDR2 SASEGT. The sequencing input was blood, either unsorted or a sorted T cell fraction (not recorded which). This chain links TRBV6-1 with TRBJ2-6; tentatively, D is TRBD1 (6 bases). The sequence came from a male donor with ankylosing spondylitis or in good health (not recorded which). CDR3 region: CASTLKDSFAVTGANVLTF. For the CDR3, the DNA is TGTGCCAGCACCCTAAAGGACAGTTTTGCCGTAACTGGGGCCAACGTCCTGACTTTC.